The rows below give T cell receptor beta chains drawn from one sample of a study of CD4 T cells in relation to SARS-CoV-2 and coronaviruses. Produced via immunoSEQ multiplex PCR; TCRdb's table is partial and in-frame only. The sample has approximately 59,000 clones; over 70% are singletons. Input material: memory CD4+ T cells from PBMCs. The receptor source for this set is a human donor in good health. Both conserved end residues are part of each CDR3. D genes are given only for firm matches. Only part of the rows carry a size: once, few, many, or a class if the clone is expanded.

CDR3 DNA: TGCGCCAGCAGCTCCTCCCTGAACACCGGGGAGCTGTTTTTT
CDR3 protein: CASSSSLNTGELFF
D gene: -
J gene: TRBJ2-2
V gene: TRBV5-1
clone size: -

CDR3 DNA: TGTGCCAGCAGCATTTCGCAGGGAAGCACTGAAGCTTTCTTT
CDR3 protein: CASSISQGSTEAFF
D gene: -
J gene: TRBJ1-1
V gene: TRBV7-3
clone size: -

CDR3 DNA: TGTGCCAGCAGCCCCTTGGGACTAGAACTAGCCAAAAACATTCAGTACTTC
CDR3 protein: CASSPLGLELAKNIQYF
D gene: TRBD2
J gene: TRBJ2-4
V gene: TRBV7-9
clone size: -

CDR3 DNA: TGTGCCAGCACACGGCCACTCTCTGGGGCCAACGTCCTGACTTTC
CDR3 protein: CASTRPLSGANVLTF
D gene: -
J gene: TRBJ2-6
V gene: TRBV28
clone size: -

CDR3 DNA: TGTGCCAGCAGCCCGGGACAAATGAACACTGAAGCTTTCTTT
CDR3 protein: CASSPGQMNTEAFF
D gene: -
J gene: TRBJ1-1
V gene: TRBV9
clone size: -

CDR3 DNA: TGTGCCTGGAGTCCTAGCGGGAGCACAGATACGCAGTATTTT
CDR3 protein: CAWSPSGSTDTQYF
D gene: TRBD2
J gene: TRBJ2-3
V gene: TRBV30
clone size: -

CDR3 DNA: TGCAGCGTTGAACCATTTAGCGGGAGAGGGATTACAGATACGCAGTATTTT
CDR3 protein: CSVEPFSGRGITDTQYF
D gene: TRBD2
J gene: TRBJ2-3
V gene: TRBV29-1
clone size: -

CDR3 DNA: TGTGCCAGCAGCCCCGGTGTATATAGCAATCAGCCCCAGCATTTT
CDR3 protein: CASSPGVYSNQPQHF
D gene: -
J gene: TRBJ1-5
V gene: TRBV3-1/TRBV3-2
clone size: -

CDR3 DNA: TGTGCCATCAGTGGCTCTCGAGGGACTAGGGTTACAGATACGCAGTATTTT
CDR3 protein: CAISGSRGTRVTDTQYF
D gene: TRBD2
J gene: TRBJ2-3
V gene: TRBV10-3
clone size: -

CDR3 DNA: TGCGCCAGCAGCTTGGCCGAGTTTATGCAGAACACTGAAGCTTTCTTT
CDR3 protein: CASSLAEFMQNTEAFF
D gene: -
J gene: TRBJ1-1
V gene: TRBV5-1
clone size: -

CDR3 DNA: TGTGCCAGCAGCGTAGATCCAGGGTCAGGAAACACCATATATTTT
CDR3 protein: CASSVDPGSGNTIYF
D gene: -
J gene: TRBJ1-3
V gene: TRBV9
clone size: -

CDR3 DNA: TGTGCCAGCAGAGCCGGGACAGGGGGCTGGGAGCAGTTCTTC
CDR3 protein: CASRAGTGGWEQFF
D gene: TRBD1
J gene: TRBJ2-1
V gene: TRBV6-5
clone size: few

CDR3 DNA: TGTGCCAGCAGTGAGACGCTAGCGCCCTACAATGAGCAGTTCTTC
CDR3 protein: CASSETLAPYNEQFF
D gene: -
J gene: TRBJ2-1
V gene: TRBV2
clone size: -

CDR3 DNA: TGTGCCACCAGGTTGGGCAGCTTTAACTATGGCTACACCTTC
CDR3 protein: CATRLGSFNYGYTF
D gene: -
J gene: TRBJ1-2
V gene: TRBV15
clone size: -

CDR3 DNA: TGCGCCAGCAGCTTTAGCGGACCGACCCACAATGAGCAGTTCTTC
CDR3 protein: CASSFSGPTHNEQFF
D gene: -
J gene: TRBJ2-1
V gene: TRBV5-1
clone size: -

CDR3 DNA: TGTGCCAGTAGAACCTCAGGGGCGAATTCACCCCTCCACTTT
CDR3 protein: CASRTSGANSPLHF
D gene: -
J gene: TRBJ1-6
V gene: TRBV19
clone size: -

CDR3 DNA: TGTGCCAGCAGCTTGGGACAGGGCCACTATGGCTACACCTTC
CDR3 protein: CASSLGQGHYGYTF
D gene: TRBD1
J gene: TRBJ1-2
V gene: TRBV5-6
clone size: -

CDR3 DNA: TGTGCCAGCAGCTCATACAGGGGCCCAGACACTGAAGCTTTCTTT
CDR3 protein: CASSSYRGPDTEAFF
D gene: TRBD1
J gene: TRBJ1-1
V gene: TRBV7-9
clone size: -

CDR3 DNA: TGTGCCAGCAGCGATCCGTCACCTACAGGGGCCGGGGAGCTGTTTTTT
CDR3 protein: CASSDPSPTGAGELFF
D gene: TRBD1
J gene: TRBJ2-2
V gene: TRBV6-2/TRBV6-3
clone size: -

CDR3 DNA: TGTGCCAGCAGTTACCAGGGGGACGGGGAGCTGTTTTTT
CDR3 protein: CASSYQGDGELFF
D gene: TRBD1
J gene: TRBJ2-2
V gene: TRBV6-6
clone size: -

CDR3 DNA: TGTGCCAGCAGGGGACAGGGCAAAAACATTCAGTACTTC
CDR3 protein: CASRGQGKNIQYF
D gene: TRBD1
J gene: TRBJ2-4
V gene: TRBV27
clone size: -

CDR3 DNA: TGTGCCAGCAGCGTGGCAGGGGGGTCCTATGGCTACACCTTC
CDR3 protein: CASSVAGGSYGYTF
D gene: TRBD1
J gene: TRBJ1-2
V gene: TRBV9
clone size: -

CDR3 DNA: TGTGCCAGTAGTAAGGGGACAGATACGCAGTATTTT
CDR3 protein: CASSKGTDTQYF
D gene: -
J gene: TRBJ2-3
V gene: TRBV19
clone size: -

CDR3 DNA: TGTGCCAGCAGTTTATTATTTCAGGAACATGAAAAACTGTTTTTT
CDR3 protein: CASSLLFQEHEKLFF
D gene: -
J gene: TRBJ1-4
V gene: TRBV27
clone size: -

CDR3 DNA: TGTGCCAGCAGCCCGTCCGGGACAGACTATGGCTACACCTTC
CDR3 protein: CASSPSGTDYGYTF
D gene: TRBD1
J gene: TRBJ1-2
V gene: TRBV7-2
clone size: -

CDR3 DNA: TGTGCCAGCCGCCCCCCCGGGCCCTCGAGAACCGGGGAGCTGTTTTTT
CDR3 protein: CASRPPGPSRTGELFF
D gene: -
J gene: TRBJ2-2
V gene: TRBV7-2
clone size: -

CDR3 DNA: TGTGCCAGCAGTTATGCCGGGTCTTTGGCTTGCATTCAGTACTTC
CDR3 protein: CASSYAGSLACIQYF
D gene: -
J gene: TRBJ2-4
V gene: TRBV6-2/TRBV6-3
clone size: -

CDR3 DNA: TGTGCCAGCAGTTACTCCGGGACAGGGTGGCAAGAGACCCAGTACTTC
CDR3 protein: CASSYSGTGWQETQYF
D gene: TRBD1
J gene: TRBJ2-5
V gene: TRBV6-5
clone size: -

CDR3 DNA: TGTGCCTGGAGTGCTCCGCGGACAGCCTTTAATTCACCCCTCCACTTT
CDR3 protein: CAWSAPRTAFNSPLHF
D gene: -
J gene: TRBJ1-6
V gene: TRBV30
clone size: once

CDR3 DNA: TGTGCCAGCAGGGAGGGTGGCTACACCTTC
CDR3 protein: CASREGGYTF
D gene: -
J gene: TRBJ1-2
V gene: TRBV2
clone size: -

CDR3 DNA: TGTGCCAGCAGCGTAGAGCGGGACTCAGTCAATCAGCCCCAGCATTTT
CDR3 protein: CASSVERDSVNQPQHF
D gene: -
J gene: TRBJ1-5
V gene: TRBV9
clone size: -

CDR3 DNA: TGTGCCAGCAGTTTTGGGCACAGCAAACCAACTAATGAAAAACTGTTTTTT
CDR3 protein: CASSFGHSKPTNEKLFF
D gene: -
J gene: TRBJ1-4
V gene: TRBV27
clone size: -

CDR3 DNA: TGTGCCAGCAGCTTTGTCCAGAGCTCTGGGGCCAACGTCCTGACTTTC
CDR3 protein: CASSFVQSSGANVLTF
D gene: -
J gene: TRBJ2-6
V gene: TRBV5-8
clone size: -

CDR3 DNA: TGTGCCAGTAGTATAGTTACAGGTCTCTATGGCTACACCTTC
CDR3 protein: CASSIVTGLYGYTF
D gene: -
J gene: TRBJ1-2
V gene: TRBV19
clone size: -